This T cell receptor beta chain comes out of a study of blood T cell repertoires in COVID-19. This CDR3 region has 15 residues. V lost 2 bases to trimming and J lost 0 bases; unmatched junction nucleotides: 1. Germline CDR1 reads ENHRY; CDR2 reads SYGVKD. The assay was immunoSEQ multiplex PCR, and TCRdb's table has in-frame clones only and misses some. This table holds 250,000 or so clones, approximately 82% found once. This TCR came from a middle-aged man who had recovered from COVID-19. The V gene is TRBV10-3, the J gene TRBJ2-1; TRBD1 aligns across 7 bases. Sequencing used peripheral blood. The CDR3 DNA sequence: TGTGCCATCAGTGAGCGGGACAGCTCCTACAATGAGCAGTTCTTC. This encodes CAISERDSSYNEQFF.